A selection of T cell receptor beta chains follows, all from one sample in a study of T-cell reconstitution after alpha-beta-depleted transplantation in children. TCRdb re-called the PCR reads with MiXCR, one entry per CDR3 protein. The sample consists of approximately 91,000 distinct CDR3 sequences, 8% to 9% of them appearing once. Sequencing was performed on PBMCs from the stem cell graft donor, taken from the stem cell graft. These receptors were taken from a human donor who donated a stem cell graft to a child with congenital amegakaryocytic thrombocytopenia. Each CDR3 is given with its conserved first and last residue. Fields, in order: V gene, D gene, J gene, clone size, CDR3 DNA, CDR3 protein. The D gene is left open where the match is weak. Part of the rows lack a size; the others show once, few, many or a class for expanded clones.

>TRBV20-1|TRBD1|TRBJ2-3|few
TGCAGTGCTTTACAGGGGGATTCGGGAGATACGCAGTATTTT
CSALQGDSGDTQYF
>TRBV9|TRBD1|TRBJ1-2|.
TGTGCCAGCAGCGTAGATTCAGGGGGTCGAGGCTACACCTTC
CASSVDSGGRGYTF
>TRBV29-1|.|TRBJ2-1|many
TGCAGCGTTGAGTCGGGGAAAGGGGGGATTAATGAGCAGTTCTTC
CSVESGKGGINEQFF
>TRBV5-1|.|TRBJ2-3|medium-sized
TGCGCCAGCAGCTTGGTTAGGGAGGAAGATACGCAGTATTTT
CASSLVREEDTQYF
>TRBV12-3/TRBV12-4|TRBD2|TRBJ2-2|many
TGTGCCAGCAGTTTATTTAGCGGGGGGACCGGGGAGCTGTTTTTT
CASSLFSGGTGELFF
>TRBV12-3/TRBV12-4|.|TRBJ1-1|many
TGTGCCAGCAGTTTTCCAGCGAACACTGAAGCTTTCTTT
CASSFPANTEAFF
>TRBV19|TRBD2|TRBJ2-1|few
TGTGCCAGTAGTATAGAGCAGGGAGGGGACAATGAGCAGTTCTTC
CASSIEQGGDNEQFF
>TRBV10-3|.|TRBJ1-1|.
TGTGCCATCATTGAGTCCGACGCAGGCGGCACTGAAGCTTTCTTT
CAIIESDAGGTEAFF
>TRBV5-1|.|TRBJ2-1|many
TGCGCCAGCAGCCCTGGACAGAGCTCCTACAATGAGCAGTTCTTC
CASSPGQSSYNEQFF
>TRBV3-1|.|TRBJ2-5|.
TGTGCCAGCAGCCCAGAGACAGGTCCAGAGACCCAGTACTTC
CASSPETGPETQYF
>TRBV7-2|TRBD1|TRBJ1-5|many
TGTGCCAGCAGCTTCGGGGACAGCTATCAGCCCCAGCATTTT
CASSFGDSYQPQHF
>TRBV5-8|TRBD1|TRBJ2-7|.
TGTGCCAGCAGCTTGCTCGTAGCGACAGGGGCGGGGGAGCAGTACTTC
CASSLLVATGAGEQYF
>TRBV7-2|.|TRBJ2-7|many
TGTGCCAGCAGCTTAACCTACAGTTCCCTTTACGAGCAGTACTTC
CASSLTYSSLYEQYF
>TRBV20-1|.|TRBJ2-5|many
TGCAGTGCCGTTCCGGGAGAGGAAGAGACCCAGTACTTC
CSAVPGEEETQYF
>TRBV5-1|TRBD2|TRBJ2-7|many
TGCGCCAGCAGCTTGTCTGGGGGGGCCTACGAGCAGTACTTC
CASSLSGGAYEQYF
>TRBV20-1|TRBD1|TRBJ2-1|many
TGCAGTGCCGACGTCCCGGGACAGGGAATCAATGAGCAGTTCTTC
CSADVPGQGINEQFF
>TRBV7-8|TRBD2|TRBJ2-7|many
TGTGCCAGCAGCTTAAGGGCTAGCGGTACCTACGAGCAGTACTTC
CASSLRASGTYEQYF
>TRBV12-3/TRBV12-4|.|TRBJ2-4|many
TGTGCCAGCAGTTTGAACGGGAAAAACATTCAGTACTTC
CASSLNGKNIQYF
>TRBV12-3/TRBV12-4|TRBD1|TRBJ2-5|many
TGTGCCAGCAGTAAACAGGGGAAAGAGACCCAGTACTTC
CASSKQGKETQYF
>TRBV20-1|.|TRBJ2-1|.
TGCAGTGCTAGTAAAGACAACCGACGCTACAATGAGCAGTTCTTC
CSASKDNRRYNEQFF
>TRBV12-5|.|TRBJ2-3|.
TGTGCTAGTGGTCCAGGGGTAGACACAGATACGCAGTATTTT
CASGPGVDTDTQYF
>TRBV2|.|TRBJ2-2|many
TGTGCCAGCAGTGAAGTAAGGAACACCGGGGAGCTGTTTTTT
CASSEVRNTGELFF
>TRBV3-1|TRBD1|TRBJ2-2|.
TGTGCCATCTCCCCAGTCGCGGGACAGGGGAGGGGGACCGGGGAGCTGTTTTTT
CAISPVAGQGRGTGELFF
>TRBV28|.|TRBJ2-1|many
TGTGCCAGCAGTTTATGGGCAGGCCAGCACAATGAGCAGTTCTTC
CASSLWAGQHNEQFF
>TRBV18|TRBD1|TRBJ1-3|many
TGTGCCAGCTCACCACGACAGGGGCCCTCTGGAAACACCATATATTTT
CASSPRQGPSGNTIYF
>TRBV29-1|.|TRBJ2-7|many
TGCAGCGTTGAGGGCCGGCCTCCCTACGAGCAGTACTTC
CSVEGRPPYEQYF
>TRBV5-1|TRBD1|TRBJ2-7|many
TGCGCCAGCAGCTTCGGACAGGCTGCTAGTTTCTACGAGCAGTACTTC
CASSFGQAASFYEQYF
>TRBV7-9|.|TRBJ2-3|many
TGTGCCAGCAGCTTAGCGCAGGGAACTACAGATACGCAGTATTTT
CASSLAQGTTDTQYF
>TRBV15|.|TRBJ1-2|many
TGTGCCACCAGCAGAGAAAGCACAGTTGGCGGCTACACCTTC
CATSRESTVGGYTF
>TRBV4-3|TRBD2|TRBJ2-1|many
TGCGCCAGCAGCCAAGAGACTAGCGGTTACAATGAGCAGTTCTTC
CASSQETSGYNEQFF
>TRBV3-1|.|TRBJ2-1|many
TGTGCCAGCAGCCAAGGAACGGGGGGCCACAATGAGCAGTTCTTC
CASSQGTGGHNEQFF
>TRBV24-1|.|TRBJ2-3|many
TGTGCCACCAGTGATGCGGGACCCCCAGATACGCAGTATTTT
CATSDAGPPDTQYF
>TRBV24-1|TRBD1|TRBJ2-7|many
TGTGCCACCAGTGATAGCAGGACAGGGACCTCCGAGCAGTACTTC
CATSDSRTGTSEQYF
>TRBV20-1|.|TRBJ2-7|many
TGCAGTGCTAGAGAAATCCTTACACGCGGATACGAGCAGTACTTC
CSAREILTRGYEQYF
>TRBV3-1|.|TRBJ2-5|many
TGTGCCAGCAGATCCAAAGAGACCCAGTACTTC
CASRSKETQYF
>TRBV7-9|TRBD1|TRBJ1-2|many
TGTGCCAGCAGCTCGGGACAGGGGGCGCTTGGCTACACCTTC
CASSSGQGALGYTF
>TRBV12-3/TRBV12-4|.|TRBJ1-2|few
TGTGCCAGCACCCCAAGCAGGGTACTCATGGGCTCCACCTTC
CASTPSRVLMGSTF
>TRBV20-1|.|TRBJ1-1|many
TGCAGTGCCCCGGACACATACACTGAAGCTTTCTTT
CSAPDTYTEAFF
>TRBV20-1|TRBD1|TRBJ2-7|many
TGCAGTGCTAGAATCCCGGACAGGGCCCACGAGCAGTACTTC
CSARIPDRAHEQYF
>TRBV7-9|.|TRBJ1-1|many
TGTGCCAGCAGCTTAGACCCGGGGGACACTGAAGCTTTCTTT
CASSLDPGDTEAFF
>TRBV20-1|TRBD2|TRBJ2-3|medium-sized
TGCAGTGCTAGTTCTAGCGGACGCACAGATACGCAGTATTTT
CSASSSGRTDTQYF
>TRBV20-1|.|TRBJ2-1|many
TGCAGTACCTCGGGTCAGTACCTCAACAATGAGCAGTTCTTC
CSTSGQYLNNEQFF